What follows are 9 T cell receptor beta chains derived from one specimen sequenced in a study of T cell responses to AZD1222 COVID-19 vaccine. Using immunoSEQ multiplex PCR, the repertoire was profiled, and TCRdb retains in-frame clones only, with some absent. The sample shows roughly 260,000 clones, over 85% of them seen only once. This specimen was peripheral blood, taken on day 0 of AZD1222 vaccination. The receptor set was obtained from an adult in good health.

The V call is TRBV15, the J call TRBJ2-7; D tentatively fits TRBD1 or TRBD2 (5 bases each). The CDR3 extends over 15 amino acids. V was cut by 0 bases and J by 7 bases, with 16 bases left in between. Germline CDR1 and CDR2: LNHNV and YYDKDF (reference sequence). CDR3 nucleotide sequence: TGTGCCACCAGCAGAGATGGCAGGGTAGGACTGGAGCAGTACTTC. Translated, it gives CATSRDGRVGLEQYF. The full variable domain, with the rest looked up from reference TRBV15 and TRBJ2-7, is DAMVIQNPRYQVTQFGKPVTLSCSQTLNHNVMYWYQQKSSQAPKLLFHYYDKDFNNEADTPDNFQSRRPNTSFCFLDIRSPGLGDTAMYLCATSRDGRVGLEQYFGPGTRLTVT.

The table lists this clone with a count of one. J is TRBJ2-6 and V is TRBV5-4; a weak D match, TRBD1 (6 bases). Trimming took off 0 bases at V and 2 bases at J, with 6 bases between the two ends. The CDR3 contains 15 residues. Germline lookup yields CDR1 SGHNT and CDR2 YYREEE (reference sequence). DNA of the CDR3: TGTGCCAGCAGCTTGGGGGGGCCTGGGGCCAACGTCCTGACTTTC. It translates to CASSLGGPGANVLTF. The whole variable domain, remainder taken from reference TRBV5-4 and TRBJ2-6, is ETGVTQSPTHLIKTRGQQVTLRCSSQSGHNTVSWYQQALGQGPQFIFQYYREEENGRGNFPPRFSGLQFPNYSSELNVNALELDDSALYLCASSLGGPGANVLTFGAGSRLTVL.

This clone was seen just once. J is TRBJ2-2 and V is TRBV6-6; D perhaps matches TRBD2 (7 bases). The CDR3 is made up of 15 amino acids. Germline V gene sequence: CDR1 MNHNY, CDR2 SVGAGI (reference sequence). Trimming took 5 bases from V and 3 from J, leaving 13 bases between them. Here the CDR3 DNA reads TGTGCCAGCAGTCGCGGGGGCGGTGACACCGGGGAGCTGTTTTTT. Its protein product is CASSRGGGDTGELFF.

Concerning this clone: Other DNA sequences from this sample encode an identical CDR3 as well. The chain joins TRBV5-1 to TRBJ1-2, with D maybe TRBD1 (5 bases). The CDR3 is 13 amino acids. Germline values: CDR1 SGHRS, CDR2 YFSETQ. Trimming took off 0 bases at V and 8 bases at J, with 11 bases between the two ends. Here the CDR3 DNA reads TGCGCCAGCAGCTTGGGTCAGGGAGACGGCTACACCTTC. Amino acid sequence: CASSLGQGDGYTF.

This clone was counted many times. The chain links TRBV4-3 to TRBJ2-1; D is unresolved. Germline V gene lookup returns CDR1 LGHNA and CDR2 YSLEER. This CDR3 has 18 amino acids. The germline V and J ends were trimmed by 0 bases and 4 bases, with 19 bases remaining between them. The CDR3 reads CASSQDASYGRRYNEQFF. In DNA, the CDR3 is TGCGCCAGCAGCCAAGACGCTTCCTATGGACGCCGATACAATGAGCAGTTCTTC.

V usage is TRBV2 and J usage is TRBJ2-7; 10 bases fit TRBD2. V trimming: 4 bases; J trimming: 2 bases; junction bases outside the gene matches: 5. Germline-derived CDR1 and CDR2 are SNHLY and FYNNEI. The CDR3 length is 15 residues. This CDR3 reads CASSVKREGTYEQYF. The DNA for the CDR3 is TGTGCCAGCAGTGTAAAGCGGGAGGGTACCTACGAGCAGTACTTC.

The V gene is TRBV19, the J gene TRBJ2-7, with TRBD2 matching 9 bases. CDR1 and CDR2 (germline): LNHDA, SQIVND (reference sequence). The V segment lost 5 bases and the J segment 7 bases; nucleotides outside the gene matches: 9. The CDR3 runs 14 residues. The CDR3 DNA reads as TGTGCCAGTAGTGGCGGGAGGGCCTCAAGGGAGCAGTACTTC. Translating it yields CASSGGRASREQYF.

This chain joins TRBV7-2 and TRBJ1-5; 8 nucleotides match TRBD1. Germline lookup yields CDR1 SGHTA and CDR2 FQGNSA. The CDR3 loop spans 15 amino acids. After removal of 1 base from V and 7 bases from J, the junction contained 6 bases not matched to a gene. CDR3 protein: CASSLGGQGGQPQHF. CDR3 nucleotide sequence: TGTGCCAGCAGCTTAGGAGGACAGGGAGGACAGCCCCAGCATTTT.

This rearrangement joins TRBV27 to TRBJ1-4, with D perhaps TRBD1 (5 bases). Trimming removed 6 bases from V and 4 bases from J, with 12 bases in between. CDR1 is MNHEY, CDR2 SMNVEV, per germline (reference sequence). The CDR3 is 14 amino acids. CDR3 bases: TGTGCCAGCAGATTGCAGGGAGGTAATGAAAAACTGTTTTTT. Translated: CASRLQGGNEKLFF. The full variable domain, rest sourced from reference TRBV27 and TRBJ1-4, is EAQVTQNPRYLITVTGKKLTVTCSQNMNHEYMSWYRQDPGLGLRQIYYSMNVEVTDKGDVPEGYKVSRKEKRNFPLILESPSPNQTSLYFCASRLQGGNEKLFFGSGTQLSVL.